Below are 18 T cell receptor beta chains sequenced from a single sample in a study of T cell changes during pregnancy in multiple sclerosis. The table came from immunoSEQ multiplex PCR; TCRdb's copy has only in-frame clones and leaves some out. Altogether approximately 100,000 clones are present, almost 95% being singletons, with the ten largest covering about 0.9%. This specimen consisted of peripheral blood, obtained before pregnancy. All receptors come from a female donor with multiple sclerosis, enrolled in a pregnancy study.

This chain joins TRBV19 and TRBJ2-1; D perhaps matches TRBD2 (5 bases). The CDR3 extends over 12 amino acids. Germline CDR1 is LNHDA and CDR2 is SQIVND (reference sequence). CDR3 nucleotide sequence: TGTGCGGTTGGGAGCTCCTACAATGAGCAGTTCTTC. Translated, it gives CAVGSSYNEQFF. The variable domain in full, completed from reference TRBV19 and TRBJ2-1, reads DGGITQSPKYLFRKEGQNVTLSCEQNLNHDAMYWYRQDPGQGLRLIYYSQIVNDFQKGDIAEGYSVSREKKESFPLTVTSAQKNPTAFYLCAVGSSYNEQFFGPGTRLTVL.

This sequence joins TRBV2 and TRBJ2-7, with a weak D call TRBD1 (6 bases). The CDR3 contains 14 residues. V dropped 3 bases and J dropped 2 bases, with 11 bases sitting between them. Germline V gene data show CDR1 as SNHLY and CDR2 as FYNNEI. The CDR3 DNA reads TGTGCCAGCAGTGACCTACAGGGTACCTACGAGCAGTACTTC. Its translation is CASSDLQGTYEQYF. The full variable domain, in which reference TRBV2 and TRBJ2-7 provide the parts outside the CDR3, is EPEVTQTPSHQVTQMGQEVILRCVPISNHLYFYWYRQILGQKVEFLVSFYNNEISEKSEIFDDQFSVERPDGSNFTLKIRSTKLEDSAMYFCASSDLQGTYEQYFGPGTRLTVT.

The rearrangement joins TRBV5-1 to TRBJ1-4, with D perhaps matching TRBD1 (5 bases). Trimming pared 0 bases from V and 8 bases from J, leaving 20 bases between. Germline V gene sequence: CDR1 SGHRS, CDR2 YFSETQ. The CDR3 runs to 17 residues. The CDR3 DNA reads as TGCGCCAGCAGCTTGGAGGGCAGGGTAGATTTGGGGGAAAAACTGTTTTTT. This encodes CASSLEGRVDLGEKLFF.

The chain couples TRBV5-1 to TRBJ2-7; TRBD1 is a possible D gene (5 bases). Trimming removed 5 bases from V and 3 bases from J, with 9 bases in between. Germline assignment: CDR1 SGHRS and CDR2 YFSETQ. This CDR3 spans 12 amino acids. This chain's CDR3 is CASSGQGYEQYF. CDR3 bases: TGCGCCAGCAGTGGGCAGGGCTACGAGCAGTACTTC.

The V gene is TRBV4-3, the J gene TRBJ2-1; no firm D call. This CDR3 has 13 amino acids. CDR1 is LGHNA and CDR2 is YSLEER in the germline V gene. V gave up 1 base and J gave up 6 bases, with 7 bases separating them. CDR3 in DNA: TGCGCCAGCAGCCAAGGCCTAGTCAATGAGCAGTTCTTC. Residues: CASSQGLVNEQFF.

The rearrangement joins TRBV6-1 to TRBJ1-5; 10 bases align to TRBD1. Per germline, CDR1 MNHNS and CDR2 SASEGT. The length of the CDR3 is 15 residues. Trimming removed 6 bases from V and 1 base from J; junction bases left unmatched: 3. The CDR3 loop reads CASRDRGGSNQPQHF. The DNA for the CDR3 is TGTGCCAGCAGGGACAGGGGGGGAAGCAATCAGCCCCAGCATTTT.

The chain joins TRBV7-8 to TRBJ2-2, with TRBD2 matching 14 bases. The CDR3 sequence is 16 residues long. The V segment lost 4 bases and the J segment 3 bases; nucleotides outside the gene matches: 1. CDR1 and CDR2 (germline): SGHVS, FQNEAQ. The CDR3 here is CASSSGLAGDTGELFF. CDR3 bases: TGTGCCAGCAGCTCGGGACTAGCGGGAGACACCGGGGAGCTGTTTTTT.

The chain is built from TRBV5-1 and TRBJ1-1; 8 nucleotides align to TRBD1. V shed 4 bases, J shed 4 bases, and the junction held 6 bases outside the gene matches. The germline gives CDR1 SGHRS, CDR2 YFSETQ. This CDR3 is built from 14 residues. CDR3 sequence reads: CASSTGQGGTEAFF. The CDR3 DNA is TGCGCCAGCAGCACCGGACAGGGAGGCACTGAAGCTTTCTTT.

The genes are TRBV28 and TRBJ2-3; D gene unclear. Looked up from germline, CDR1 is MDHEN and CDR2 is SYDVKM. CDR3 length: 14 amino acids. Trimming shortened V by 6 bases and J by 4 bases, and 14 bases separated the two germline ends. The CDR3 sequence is CASSRTSFADTQYF. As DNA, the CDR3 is TGTGCCAGCAGCCGTACTTCCTTTGCAGATACGCAGTATTTT.

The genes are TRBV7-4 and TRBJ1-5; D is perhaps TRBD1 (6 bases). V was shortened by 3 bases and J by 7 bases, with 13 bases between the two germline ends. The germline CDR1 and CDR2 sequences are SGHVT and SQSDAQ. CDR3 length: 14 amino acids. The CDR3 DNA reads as TGTGCCAGCAGCTTTTCGGGGGGCTGGCAGCCCCAGCATTTT. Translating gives CASSFSGGWQPQHF.

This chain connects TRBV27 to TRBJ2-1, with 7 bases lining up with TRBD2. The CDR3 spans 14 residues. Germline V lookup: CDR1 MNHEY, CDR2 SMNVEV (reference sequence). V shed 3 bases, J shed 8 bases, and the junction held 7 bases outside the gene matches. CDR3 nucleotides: TGTGCCAGCAGTTTTTCGGGGAGGGCCGATGAGCAGTTCTTC. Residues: CASSFSGRADEQFF.

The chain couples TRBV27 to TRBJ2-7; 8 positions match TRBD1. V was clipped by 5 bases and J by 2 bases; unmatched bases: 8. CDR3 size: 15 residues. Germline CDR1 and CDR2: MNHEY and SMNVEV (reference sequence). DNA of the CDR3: TGTGCCAGCAGTCGTACCTCGACAGGGGCCTACGAGCAGTACTTC. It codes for CASSRTSTGAYEQYF.

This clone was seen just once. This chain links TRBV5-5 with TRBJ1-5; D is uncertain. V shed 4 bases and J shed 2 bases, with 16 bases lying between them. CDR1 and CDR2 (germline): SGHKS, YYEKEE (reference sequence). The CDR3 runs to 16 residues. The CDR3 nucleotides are TGTGCCAGCAGCCTTGCGGGATTTGAGGGCAATCAGCCCCAGCATTTT. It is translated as CASSLAGFEGNQPQHF.

CDR3: CASSSGGGETQYF. CDR3 coding DNA: TGCGCCAGCAGCTCGGGGGGCGGCGAGACCCAGTACTTC. The chain is built from TRBV5-1 and TRBJ2-5, with D possibly matching TRBD2 (7 bases). Trimming left V 3 bases short and J 5 bases short, with 11 bases between. The CDR3 consists of 13 residues. CDR1 SGHRS and CDR2 YFSETQ come from the germline V gene.

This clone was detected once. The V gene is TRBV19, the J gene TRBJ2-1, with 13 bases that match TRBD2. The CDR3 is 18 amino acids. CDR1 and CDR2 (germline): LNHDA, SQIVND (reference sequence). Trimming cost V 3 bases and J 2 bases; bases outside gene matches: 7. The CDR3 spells CASSMGTSGTTPYNEQFF. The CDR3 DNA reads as TGTGCCAGTAGTATGGGGACTAGCGGGACGACACCCTACAATGAGCAGTTCTTC.

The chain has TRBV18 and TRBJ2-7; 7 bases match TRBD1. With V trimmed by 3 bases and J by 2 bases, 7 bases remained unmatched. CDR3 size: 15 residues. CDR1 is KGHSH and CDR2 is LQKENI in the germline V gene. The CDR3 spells CASSPRTGDPYEQYF. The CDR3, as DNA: TGTGCCAGCTCACCGCGAACAGGGGACCCCTACGAGCAGTACTTC.

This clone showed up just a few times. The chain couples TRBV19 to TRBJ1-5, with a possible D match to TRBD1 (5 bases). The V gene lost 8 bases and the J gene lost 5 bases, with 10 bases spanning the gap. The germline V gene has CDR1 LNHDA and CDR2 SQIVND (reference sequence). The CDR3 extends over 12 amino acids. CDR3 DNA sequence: TGTGCCAGTCGGGAGGGGTATCAGCCCCAGCATTTT. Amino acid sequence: CASREGYQPQHF.

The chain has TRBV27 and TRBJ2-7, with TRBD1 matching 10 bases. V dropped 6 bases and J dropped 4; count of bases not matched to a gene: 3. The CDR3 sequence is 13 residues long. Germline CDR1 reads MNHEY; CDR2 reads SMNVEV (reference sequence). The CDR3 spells CASRPGQGYEQYF. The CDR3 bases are TGTGCCAGCAGGCCGGGACAGGGGTACGAGCAGTACTTC.